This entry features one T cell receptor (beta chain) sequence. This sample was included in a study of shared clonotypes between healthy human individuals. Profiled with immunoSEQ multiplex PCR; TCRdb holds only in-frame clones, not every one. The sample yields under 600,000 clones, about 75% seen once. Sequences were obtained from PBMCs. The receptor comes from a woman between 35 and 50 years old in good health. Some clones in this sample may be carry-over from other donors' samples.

CDR3 sequence (DNA): TGTGCCAGCAGCTCCTGGCTTGGGACTAGCGGGGTCAATGAGCAGTTCTTC. It is translated as CASSSWLGTSGVNEQFF. The chain employs TRBV7-9 and TRBJ2-1; 13 bases map to TRBD2. The CDR3 is made up of 17 amino acids. Trimming cost V 4 bases and J 6 bases; bases outside gene matches: 9. Per germline, CDR1 SEHNR and CDR2 FQNEAQ (reference sequence).